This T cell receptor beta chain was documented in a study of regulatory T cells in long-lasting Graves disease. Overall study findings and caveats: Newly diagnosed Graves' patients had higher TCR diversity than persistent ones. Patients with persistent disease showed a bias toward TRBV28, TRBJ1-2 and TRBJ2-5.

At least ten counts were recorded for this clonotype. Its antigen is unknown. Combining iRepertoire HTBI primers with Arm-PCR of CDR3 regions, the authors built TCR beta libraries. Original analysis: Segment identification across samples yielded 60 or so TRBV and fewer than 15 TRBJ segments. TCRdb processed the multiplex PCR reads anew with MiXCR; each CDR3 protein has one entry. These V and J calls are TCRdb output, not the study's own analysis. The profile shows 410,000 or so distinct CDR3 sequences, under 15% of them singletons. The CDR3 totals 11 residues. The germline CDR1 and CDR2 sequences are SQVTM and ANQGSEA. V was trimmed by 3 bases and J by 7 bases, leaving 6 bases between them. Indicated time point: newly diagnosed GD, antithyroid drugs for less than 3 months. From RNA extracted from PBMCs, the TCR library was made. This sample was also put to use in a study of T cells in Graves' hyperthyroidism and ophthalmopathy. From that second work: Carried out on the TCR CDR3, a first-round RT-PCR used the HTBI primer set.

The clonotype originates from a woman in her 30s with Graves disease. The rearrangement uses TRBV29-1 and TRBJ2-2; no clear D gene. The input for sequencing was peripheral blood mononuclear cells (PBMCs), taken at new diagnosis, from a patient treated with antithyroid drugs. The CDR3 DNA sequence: TGCAGCGTTGAGGGTGGCGGGGAGCTGTTTTTT. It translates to CSVEGGGELFF.